The T cell receptor beta chain under discussion was sequenced for a study of cytomegalovirus exposure and HLA in healthy donors (dated by TCRdb to 2015 to 2018). With respect to the entire study: According to an earlier analysis of a few hundred of the donors, 150 million to 200 million T cells yielded 90 million to 130 million unique TCR beta sequences and less than 300 Gb of sequence data. All discovery cohort repertoires had been generated on a single sequencing platform. To study patterns of TCR occurrence, a later analysis re-analyzed previously published TCR beta repertoires from more than 550 donors and added high-resolution HLA genotyping. Of the approximately 400 genotyped donors, 81% were placed in the genetic ancestry cluster associated with self-reported Caucasian donors. In an earlier analysis of 587 of the donors, high-throughput TCR beta sequencing was used to judge whether each TCR beta V gene segment behaved as functional or pseudogenic. Class I and class II HLA loci were covered by the typing at four-digit resolution. The study aimed to test whether signatures of past pathogen exposure could be identified by cataloging public T cell receptors. In addition to the first cohort of hundreds of subjects, a separate validation cohort of around 110 different subjects was used. The number of typed donors differed by locus: roughly 629-640 for A, B, C, DRB1 and DQB1; some 500 for DQA1; about 600 for DPA1; and about 450 for DPB1. The T cell repertoires of under 700 subjects were profiled by immunosequencing and related to cytomegalovirus serostatus. Among around 400 genotyped donors of the cohort, an average of approximately 230,000 unique TCR beta nucleotide sequences were sequenced per donor, roughly 20% of them non-productive. An early release covering some 640 HLA-typed donors comprised approximately 290 gigabases of sequencing data and some 79 million unique TCR sequences. The later analysis used no new phenotypic data to find candidate immune exposures, relying instead on TCR beta sequences and their occurrence across donors. A later genetic analysis took genome-wide SNP genotypes for about three fifths of the 666 donors and used that subset as a discovery cohort. A few DR-DQ haplotypes were handled as single units for association and clustering because linkage in the cohort was strong. Donor age, sex, ethnicity and CMV serostatus were compiled together with the repertoire data. To predict cytomegalovirus infection status, the study combined high-throughput TCR immunosequencing, statistical association of individual TCRs with disease status, and machine learning. Broad study findings and their caveats: In both the original and validation cohorts, the classifier was reported to diagnose cytomegalovirus status with high specificity and sensitivity. The authors suggested that the approach could potentially be extended to other disease states and immunological phenotypes. Presence/absence analyses assumed roughly uniform sequencing depth across donors, an assumption that may not hold. The only immune exposure information available for the cohort was CMV serostatus. In a later genetic analysis, a missense DCLRE1C variant was associated with V-gene and J-gene trimming of TCR beta chains, and the association was replicated in an independent cohort. A further reported finding was that TCR beta sequences accurately predicted the HLA-A and HLA-B alleles for most subjects in the first cohort. Specific HLA alleles were associated with 16,951 TCR beta sequences at a false discovery rate of 0.05 in a later analysis. In vitro tests confirmed that a few of the cytomegalovirus-associated TCR beta chains recognize cytomegalovirus antigens. Correlated functional status among segregating V segments might reflect linkage disequilibrium, but an unknown experimental factor could not be ruled out. A later analysis found that TCR association rates varied across HLA loci, with DRB1 alleles showing the most associated TCRs and HLA-C alleles the fewest. A total of around 150 TCR beta chains were listed by the study as associated with cytomegalovirus. A later analysis found that HLA-associated TCR beta chains were more clonally expanded and had lower generation probabilities than equally common non-associated chains. An earlier analysis of approximately 570 of the donors showed that most TCR beta V segments appeared in productive rearrangements either about 87% or about 30% of the time, which broadly matched IMGT annotations. The earlier analysis of some 540 of the donors excluded 15 to 20 rarely observed V segments, including chromosome 9 orphons, because counts were too low. Compared with the approximately 600-donor mean, donors in an Asian-associated ancestry cluster had fewer N-insertions in productive TCRs, according to a later genetic analysis. A later analysis reported that several top co-occurrence clusters appeared linked to parvovirus B19, influenza, CMV and Epstein-Barr virus. In a later analysis, most CMV-associated TCR beta chains were found to appear HLA-restricted, with HLA associations seemingly driven largely by CMV exposure. Because HLA typing was missing for some donors at each locus, association tests included only the typed subset. Most TCR sequences were seen in very few donors, while some public TCRs were found in many individuals. Only TCR beta chains were sequenced in this cohort, and the absence of alpha or paired-chain data limited detectable features. A cluster of highly shared sequence variants was judged likely to be a technical artifact of the sequencing pipeline. Assigning TCR associations to individual alleles was difficult when HLA alleles, especially DR and DQ, strongly co-occurred. Some IMGT-functional V segments, including TRBV6-2 and TRBV6-3, could not be distinguished by the 87-base-pair reads and were therefore excluded.

In total, roughly 710 healthy bone marrow donors made up the cohort. At the time of sampling, every cohort member was nominally healthy, though immune exposures that went unrecorded were likely present. The donor tested CMV seronegative and was one of the 352 seronegative cohort members. Each donor provided a peripheral blood sample, and peripheral blood mononuclear cells were used for TCR beta sequencing. The Qiagen DNeasy Blood Extraction Kit was used to extract genomic DNA from the blood cell samples. According to the germline V gene, CDR1 reads MDHEN and CDR2 reads SYDVKM. V sheds 6 bases and J sheds 1 base, leaving 12 bases between their ends. Inclusive of the bounding cysteine and phenylalanine, the CDR3 is 14 residues long. Only the CDR3 DNA is retained, 42 bases long and in frame from the first base. To note about this clone: The antigen this receptor binds is unknown. Base qualities were left out, and no much larger clone turns up one base away.

Library prep was done by the immunoSEQ multiplex PCR assay. For the multiplex PCR, a mixture combining 60 forward primers for TCR Vbeta segments and 13 reverse primers for TCR Jbeta segments was used. The CDR3 region of rearranged TCR beta genes was amplified from genomic DNA by a multiplex PCR assay. On the Illumina HiSeq System, the amplified TCR beta libraries were sequenced as 87-base-pair reads. Concerning the study's data processing: In a later analysis, tens of millions of unique TCR beta chains were counted across the 690 or so repertoires, and roughly 11 million of these chains were shared by at least two donors. Raw reads were error-corrected and collapsed into unique sequences with a nearest-neighbor algorithm that merged closely related sequences to remove PCR and sequencing errors. V, D and J gene segments were assigned by aligning CDR3 sequences to IMGT reference sequences. Each retained sequence needed at least a six-nucleotide match to both a V gene segment and a J gene segment. A rearrangement was called productive if the CDR3 had no stop codons and remained in frame with V and J, and every other rearrangement was called non-productive. Following IMGT convention, CDR3 was defined as the stretch from the second conserved V-encoded cysteine to the conserved J-encoded phenylalanine. The earlier analysis of some 540 of the donors excluded any sequence lacking an unambiguous match to a single V gene segment. In an earlier analysis of approximately 610 of the donors, V segments were called functional above 56.7% productive rearrangements and were called segregating when the between-donor standard deviation exceeded 5%. A statistical classification framework was developed to diagnose cytomegalovirus status using the catalog of TCR beta chain sequences. In a later analysis, V and J genes were assigned by comparing TCR nucleotide sequences against IMGT/GENE-DB human TR gene sequences. The TCRdist pipeline was used in a later analysis to assign CDR3 sequences and most-parsimonious VDJ recombination scenarios. In a later analysis, each TCR beta chain was defined by its CDR3 amino acid sequence together with its V-gene family, and reads lacking a unique V-gene family were excluded. As a way to deal with suspected cross-contamination and a sequencing artifact, a later analysis dropped hundreds of nucleotide sequences that were highly shared and had low generation probability. For each public chain, a later analysis derived a clonal expansion index from normalized ranks of inferred template counts within each repertoire. In a later analysis, generation probabilities were computed with a VDJ recombination model fitted to out-of-frame rearrangements, and the resulting probabilities were checked against IGoR. Hypergeometric tests were used in a later analysis to score TCR-TCR, TCR-HLA and TCR-CMV co-occurrence, with a repertoire-size bias correction applied to the TCR pairs. False discovery rates were estimated in a later analysis by permuting HLA or CMV assignments 20 times. A later analysis grouped co-occurring TCRs with DBSCAN, adding TCRdist sequence similarity when clustering within HLA-allele-positive subsets. Repertoires with fewer than 30,000 or more than 120,000 public chains, plus five repertoires with anomalous nucleotide sharing, were excluded from co-occurrence clustering. TCRdb took this table from immuneACCESS and kept in-frame rearrangements with V and J called. Such tables lack part of the clones; where checked against another copy, unresolved V genes explain under half of the gap, and the rest is unexplained. V and J calls and clone size come straight from that table; D and trimming were deduced from the DNA. In all, the sample holds some 140,000 clones, and around 72% of those were seen once. The top ten hold 1.3% of the sample.

The chain joins TRBV28 to TRBJ1-1; the D segment could be TRBD1, given 6 matching bases. The sample consisted of PBMCs. The clonotype was recovered from a woman aged 40 to 50 in good health and CMV-seronegative. The CDR3 reads as follows: CASSPGQSNTEAFF. In nucleotide form, the sequence is TGTGCCAGCAGCCCAGGACAGTCGAACACTGAAGCTTTCTTT.